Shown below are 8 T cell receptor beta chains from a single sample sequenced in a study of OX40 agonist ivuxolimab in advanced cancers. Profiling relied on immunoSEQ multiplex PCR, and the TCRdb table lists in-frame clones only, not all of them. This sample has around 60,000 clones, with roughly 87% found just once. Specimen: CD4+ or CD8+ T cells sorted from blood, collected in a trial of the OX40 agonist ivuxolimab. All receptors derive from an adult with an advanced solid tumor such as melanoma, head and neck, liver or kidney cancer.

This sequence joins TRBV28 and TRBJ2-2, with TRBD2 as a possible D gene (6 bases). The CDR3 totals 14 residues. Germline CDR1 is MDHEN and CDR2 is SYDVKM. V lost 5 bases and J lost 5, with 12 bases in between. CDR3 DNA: TGTGCCAGCAGTCCCCGGGGGTTTACCGGGGAGCTGTTTTTT. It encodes CASSPRGFTGELFF.

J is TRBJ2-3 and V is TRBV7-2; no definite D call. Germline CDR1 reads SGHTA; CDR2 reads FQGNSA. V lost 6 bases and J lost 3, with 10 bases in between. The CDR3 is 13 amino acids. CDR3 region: CASSDSLTDTQYF. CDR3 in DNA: TGTGCCAGCAGTGACTCTTTGACAGATACGCAGTATTTT.

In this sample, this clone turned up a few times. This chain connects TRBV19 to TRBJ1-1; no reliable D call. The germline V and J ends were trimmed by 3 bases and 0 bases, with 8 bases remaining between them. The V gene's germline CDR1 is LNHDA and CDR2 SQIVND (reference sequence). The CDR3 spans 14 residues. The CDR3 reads CASSISPMNTEAFF. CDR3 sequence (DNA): TGTGCCAGTAGTATCTCCCCCATGAACACTGAAGCTTTCTTT.

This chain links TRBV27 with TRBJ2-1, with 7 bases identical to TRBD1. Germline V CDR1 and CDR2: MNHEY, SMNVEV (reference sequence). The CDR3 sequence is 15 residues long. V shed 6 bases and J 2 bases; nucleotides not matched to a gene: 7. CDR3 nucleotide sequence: TGTGCCAGCAGCCCCACAGGGGTCACCTACAATGAGCAGTTCTTC. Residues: CASSPTGVTYNEQFF.

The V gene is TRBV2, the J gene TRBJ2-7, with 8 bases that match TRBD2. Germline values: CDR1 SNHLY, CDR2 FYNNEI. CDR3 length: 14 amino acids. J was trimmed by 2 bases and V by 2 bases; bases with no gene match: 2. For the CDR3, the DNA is TGTGCCAGCAGTGAATCTAGCGGGCCCTACGAGCAGTACTTC. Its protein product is CASSESSGPYEQYF.

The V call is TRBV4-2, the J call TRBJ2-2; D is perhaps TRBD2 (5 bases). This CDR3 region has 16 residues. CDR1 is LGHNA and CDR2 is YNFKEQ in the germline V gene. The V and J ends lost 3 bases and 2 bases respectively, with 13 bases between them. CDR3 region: CASSQWSGTNTGELFF. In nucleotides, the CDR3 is TGTGCCAGCAGCCAGTGGAGCGGAACAAACACCGGGGAGCTGTTTTTT.

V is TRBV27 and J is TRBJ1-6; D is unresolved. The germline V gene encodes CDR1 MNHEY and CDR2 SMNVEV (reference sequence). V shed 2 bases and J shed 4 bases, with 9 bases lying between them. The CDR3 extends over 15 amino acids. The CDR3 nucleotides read TGTGCCAGCAGTTTAGCAAGCTATTATAATTCACCCCTCCACTTT. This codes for CASSLASYYNSPLHF.

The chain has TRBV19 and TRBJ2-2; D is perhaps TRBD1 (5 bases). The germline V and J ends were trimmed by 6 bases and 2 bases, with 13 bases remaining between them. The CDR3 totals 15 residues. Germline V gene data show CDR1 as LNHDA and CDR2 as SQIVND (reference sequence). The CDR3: CASRGVRVNTGELFF. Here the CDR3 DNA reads TGTGCCAGTAGAGGGGTCAGGGTAAACACCGGGGAGCTGTTTTTT.